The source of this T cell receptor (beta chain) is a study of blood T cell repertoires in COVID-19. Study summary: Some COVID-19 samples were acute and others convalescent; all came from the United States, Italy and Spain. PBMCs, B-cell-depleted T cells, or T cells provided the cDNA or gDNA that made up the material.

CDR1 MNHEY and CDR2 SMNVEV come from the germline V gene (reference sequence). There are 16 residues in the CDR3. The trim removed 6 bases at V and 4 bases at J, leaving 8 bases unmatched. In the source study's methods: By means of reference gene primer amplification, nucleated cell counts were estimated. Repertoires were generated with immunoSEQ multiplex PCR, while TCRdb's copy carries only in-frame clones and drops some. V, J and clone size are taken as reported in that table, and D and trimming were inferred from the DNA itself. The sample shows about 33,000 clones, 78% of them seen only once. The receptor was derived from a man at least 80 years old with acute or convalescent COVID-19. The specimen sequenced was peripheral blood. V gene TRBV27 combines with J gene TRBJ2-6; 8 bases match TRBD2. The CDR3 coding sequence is TGTGCCAGCAGAGGGCACGGGGGGGCGGGGGCCAACGTCCTGACTTTC. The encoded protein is CASRGHGGAGANVLTF.